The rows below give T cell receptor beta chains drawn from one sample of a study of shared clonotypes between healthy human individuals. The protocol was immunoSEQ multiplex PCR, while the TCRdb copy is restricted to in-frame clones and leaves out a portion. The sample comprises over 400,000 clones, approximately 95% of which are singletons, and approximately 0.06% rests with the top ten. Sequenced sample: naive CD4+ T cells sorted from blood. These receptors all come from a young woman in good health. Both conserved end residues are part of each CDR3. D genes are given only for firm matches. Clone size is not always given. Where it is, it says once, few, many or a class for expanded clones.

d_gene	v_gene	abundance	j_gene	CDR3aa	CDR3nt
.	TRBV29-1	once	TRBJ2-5	CSVVSLEETQYF	TGCAGCGTTGTTTCACTAGAAGAGACCCAGTACTTC
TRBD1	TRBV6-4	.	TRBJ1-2	CASSDGQGHGYTF	TGTGCCAGCAGTGACGGACAGGGGCATGGCTACACCTTC
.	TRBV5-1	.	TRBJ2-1	CASSQQESSYNEQFF	TGCGCCAGCAGCCAACAGGAGAGCTCCTACAATGAGCAGTTCTTC
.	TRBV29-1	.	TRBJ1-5	CSVLSGNQPQHF	TGCAGCGTACTTTCTGGCAATCAGCCCCAGCATTTT
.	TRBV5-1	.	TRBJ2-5	CASSLTGAQAETQYF	TGCGCCAGCAGCTTGACGGGGGCGCAGGCAGAGACCCAGTACTTC
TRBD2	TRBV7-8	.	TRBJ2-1	CASSLVAGVNEQFF	TGTGCCAGCAGCTTAGTCGCGGGAGTCAATGAGCAGTTCTTC
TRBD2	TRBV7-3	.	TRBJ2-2	CASSLTVAGNTGELFF	TGTGCCAGCAGCTTAACGGTAGCGGGGAACACCGGGGAGCTGTTTTTT
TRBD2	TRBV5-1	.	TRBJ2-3	CASRLASSDTQYF	TGCGCCAGCAGACTAGCGAGCTCAGATACGCAGTATTTT
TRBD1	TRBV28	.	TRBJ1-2	CASTSYRGRTRRHYGYTF	TGTGCCAGCACCTCTTACAGGGGGCGAACAAGACGTCATTATGGCTACACCTTC
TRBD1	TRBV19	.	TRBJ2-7	CASALRTGAYEQYF	TGTGCCAGCGCCCTCCGGACAGGCGCCTACGAGCAGTACTTC
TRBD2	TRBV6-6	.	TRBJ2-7	CASTNSGRLNEQYF	TGTGCCAGCACGAATAGCGGGAGGCTTAACGAGCAGTACTTC
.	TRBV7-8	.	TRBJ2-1	CASSLGYRGAARNEQFF	TGTGCCAGCAGCTTAGGTTATCGGGGAGCGGCTCGGAATGAGCAGTTCTTC
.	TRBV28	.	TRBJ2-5	CASSFDAAQETQYF	TGTGCCAGCAGTTTTGACGCAGCCCAAGAGACCCAGTACTTC
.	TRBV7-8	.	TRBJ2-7	CASSIRLSGEQYF	TGTGCCAGCAGCATACGGTTGTCGGGGGAGCAGTACTTC
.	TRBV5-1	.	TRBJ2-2	CASSLASLENTGELFF	TGCGCCAGCAGCTTGGCCTCACTAGAAAACACCGGGGAGCTGTTTTTT
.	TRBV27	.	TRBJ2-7	CASSLRGGEQYF	TGTGCCAGCAGTTTAAGAGGGGGCGAGCAGTACTTC
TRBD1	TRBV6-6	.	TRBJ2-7	CASSYGGTGNYEQYF	TGTGCCAGCAGTTACGGGGGGACAGGCAACTACGAGCAGTACTTC
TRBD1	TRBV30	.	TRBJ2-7	CAWAPGQGEVEQYF	TGTGCCTGGGCACCGGGACAGGGAGAAGTCGAGCAGTACTTC
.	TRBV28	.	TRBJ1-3	CASRPTLGRSGNTIYF	TGTGCCAGCAGGCCCACGCTGGGTCGGTCTGGAAACACCATATATTTT
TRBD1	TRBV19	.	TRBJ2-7	CASSGAGTGFYEQYF	TGTGCCAGTAGCGGGGCCGGGACAGGGTTTTACGAGCAGTACTTC
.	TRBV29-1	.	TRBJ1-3	CSVTGRLGNTIYF	TGCAGCGTTACCGGGAGACTTGGAAACACCATATATTTT
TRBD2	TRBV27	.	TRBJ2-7	CASSTLSGTPSYEQYF	TGTGCCAGCAGTACTCTTAGCGGGACCCCTTCCTACGAGCAGTACTTC
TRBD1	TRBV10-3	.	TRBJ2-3	CAISEKDRPDTQYF	TGTGCCATCAGTGAGAAGGACAGGCCCGATACGCAGTATTTT
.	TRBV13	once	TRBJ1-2	CASSPNRDGGYTF	TGTGCCAGCAGCCCGAACAGGGACGGCGGCTACACCTTC
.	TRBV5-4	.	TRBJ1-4	CASSLFNQEGEKLFF	TGTGCCAGCAGCTTGTTTAATCAGGAGGGGGAAAAACTGTTTTTT
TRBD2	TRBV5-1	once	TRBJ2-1	CASSLRKQLAGYNEQFF	TGCGCCAGCAGCTTGCGTAAACAACTAGCGGGTTACAATGAGCAGTTCTTC
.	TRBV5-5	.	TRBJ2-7	CASSYRARVEQYF	TGTGCCAGCAGCTATCGGGCGCGGGTCGAGCAGTACTTC
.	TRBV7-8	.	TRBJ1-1	CASSLLRGQNTEAFF	TGTGCCAGCAGCTTATTGAGGGGACAAAACACTGAAGCTTTCTTT
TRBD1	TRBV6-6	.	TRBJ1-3	CASSDRAGNTIYF	TGTGCCAGCAGTGACAGGGCCGGAAACACCATATATTTT
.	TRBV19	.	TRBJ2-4	CASSIRGRGTKNIQYF	TGTGCCAGTAGTATAAGGGGAAGGGGTACCAAAAACATTCAGTACTTC
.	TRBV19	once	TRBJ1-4	CASGTGSDLEKLFF	TGTGCCAGCGGAACAGGTTCGGACCTCGAAAAACTGTTTTTT
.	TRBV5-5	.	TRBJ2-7	CASSFGGLMSSEQYF	TGTGCCAGCAGCTTCGGCGGTCTCATGTCGAGCGAGCAGTACTTC
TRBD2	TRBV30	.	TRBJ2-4	CAWSLAGREAKNIQYF	TGTGCCTGGAGCCTAGCGGGGAGGGAGGCCAAAAACATTCAGTACTTC
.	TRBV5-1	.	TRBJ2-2	CASSGTPNTGELFF	TGCGCCAGCAGTGGGACCCCGAACACCGGGGAGCTGTTTTTT
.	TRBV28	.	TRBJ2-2	CASRNTWNTGELFF	TGTGCCAGCAGGAATACCTGGAACACCGGGGAGCTGTTTTTT
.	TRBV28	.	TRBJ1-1	CASSLGFRALF	TGTGCCAGCAGTTTAGGTTTCCGGGCTCTCTTT
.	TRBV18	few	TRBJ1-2	CASSPPAGAVVGYTF	TGTGCCAGCTCACCACCGGCAGGGGCGGTAGTTGGCTACACCTTC
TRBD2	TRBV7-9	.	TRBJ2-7	CASSLAPGLAGRTNEQYF	TGTGCCAGCAGCTTAGCCCCGGGACTAGCGGGAAGAACAAACGAGCAGTACTTC
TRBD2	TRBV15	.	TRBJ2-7	CATSRDGGGSSYEQYF	TGTGCCACCAGCAGAGATGGTGGCGGGAGCTCCTACGAGCAGTACTTC
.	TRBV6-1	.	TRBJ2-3	CATGRGPGTDTQYF	TGTGCCACCGGGCGGGGGCCTGGCACAGATACGCAGTATTTT
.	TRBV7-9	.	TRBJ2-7	CASSFYLGPKPHEQYF	TGTGCCAGCAGTTTCTACCTCGGTCCAAAACCCCACGAGCAGTACTTC